The 17 T cell receptor beta chains listed next were all sequenced from one sample in a study of tissue T cells after allogeneic stem cell transplantation. The table came from immunoSEQ multiplex PCR; TCRdb's copy has only in-frame clones and leaves some out. In the table there are some 45,000 clones, 80% to 95% of which are singletons. The sequencing used blood, collected before transplantation. The receptors shown here come from a woman between 35 and 75 years old who later had graft-versus-host disease after an allogeneic stem cell transplant.

J is TRBJ2-7 and V is TRBV5-4, with D perhaps TRBD2 (5 bases). The length of the CDR3 is 14 residues. Germline-derived CDR1 and CDR2 are SGHNT and YYREEE (reference sequence). Between the trimmed V and J ends, which lost 7 bases and 5 bases, there was a span of 19 bases. CDR3 nucleotide sequence: TGTGCCAGCCTTAGGGCCCCCGAGGGCCACGAGCAGTACTTC. This encodes CASLRAPEGHEQYF.

To note about this clone: Additional DNA sequences in this sample encode the identical CDR3. The chain uses TRBV4-2 and TRBJ1-6, with a possible D match to TRBD1 (6 bases). The CDR3 has 15 residues. V lost 0 bases to trimming and J lost 10 bases, with 13 bases between them. CDR1 is LGHNA and CDR2 is YNFKEQ in the germline V gene. The CDR3: CASSQESGAKSPLHF. For the CDR3, the DNA is TGTGCCAGCAGCCAAGAGTCGGGGGCGAAGTCACCCCTCCACTTT.

The gene calls are TRBV3-1 (or the pseudogene TRBV3-2) and TRBJ2-7; 9 nucleotides align to TRBD2. The germline gives CDR1 LGHDT, CDR2 YNNKEL (reference sequence). V was clipped by 6 bases and J by 3 bases; unmatched bases: 6. The CDR3 loop spans 14 amino acids. CDR3 bases: TGTGCCAGCAGTCGGACTAGCGCCAGCTACGAGCAGTACTTC. It codes for CASSRTSASYEQYF.

This rearrangement joins TRBV6-1 to TRBJ1-4; D is unresolved. Germline V gene sequence: CDR1 MNHNS, CDR2 SASEGT. Trimming took 6 bases from V and 5 from J, leaving 7 bases between them. CDR3 length equals 12 residues. The CDR3 spells CASRGGNEKLFF. In DNA, the CDR3 is TGTGCCAGCAGGGGTGGGAATGAAAAACTGTTTTTT.

V gene TRBV5-1 combines with J gene TRBJ1-1; no firm D call. The CDR3 totals 15 residues. Germline lookup yields CDR1 SGHRS and CDR2 YFSETQ. V was pared by 0 bases and J by 1 base, with 10 bases between. CDR3 in amino acids: CASSLDVYENTEAFF. Written as DNA, the CDR3 is TGCGCCAGCAGCTTGGATGTGTATGAGAACACTGAAGCTTTCTTT.

This chain joins TRBV6-2 or TRBV6-3 and TRBJ1-1; TRBD1 matches 7 bases. The CDR3 consists of 16 residues. V dropped 6 bases and J dropped 5; count of bases not matched to a gene: 15. CDR1 is MNHEY, CDR2 SVGEGT, per germline. The CDR3 DNA sequence: TGTGCCAGCAGCTCCGACAGGGTGGGGCAGATGACTGAAGCTTTCTTT. It encodes CASSSDRVGQMTEAFF.

The sample holds one count of this clone. The chain recombines TRBV7-8 with TRBJ2-7; a weak D match, TRBD1 (5 bases). Germline CDR1 is SGHVS and CDR2 is FQNEAQ. V shed 7 bases and J shed 0 bases, with 16 bases lying between them. This CDR3 contains 15 residues. The chain's CDR3 is CASTNLPDNSYEQYF. DNA of the CDR3: TGTGCCAGCACCAACCTCCCGGACAACTCCTACGAGCAGTACTTC.

This sequence joins TRBV7-2 and TRBJ1-5; D gene unclear. The CDR3 contains 16 residues. V lost 4 bases to trimming and J lost 1 base, with 14 bases between them. Germline V gene data show CDR1 as SGHTA and CDR2 as FQGNSA. The CDR3 coding sequence is TGTGCCAGCAGCTCCCGGCCGGGGTCGAGCAATCAGCCCCAGCATTTT. As protein: CASSSRPGSSNQPQHF.

The chain employs TRBV4-1 and TRBJ2-4, with D perhaps TRBD1 (5 bases). The CDR3 has 16 amino acids. The germline gives CDR1 MGHRA, CDR2 YSYEKL. The V gene lost 1 base and the J gene lost 3 bases, with 13 bases spanning the gap. The CDR3 spells CASSQVGAGDKNIQYF. CDR3 sequence (DNA): TGCGCCAGCAGCCAAGTAGGGGCAGGAGACAAAAACATTCAGTACTTC.

The V gene is TRBV6-5, the J gene TRBJ1-1, with unresolved D. The germline V and J ends were trimmed by 2 bases and 4 bases, with 17 bases remaining between them. CDR3 length: 16 residues. Germline lookup yields CDR1 MNHEY and CDR2 SVGAGI. CDR3 amino acids: CASSYGLTGFGTEAFF. CDR3 nucleotides: TGTGCCAGCAGTTACGGTTTGACGGGGTTTGGCACTGAAGCTTTCTTT.

J is TRBJ2-3 and V is TRBV3-1 (or the pseudogene TRBV3-2); a weak D match, TRBD2 (5 bases). V was trimmed by 1 base and J by 0 bases, leaving 5 bases between them. Looked up from germline, CDR1 is LGHDT and CDR2 is YNNKEL (reference sequence). The CDR3 runs to 14 residues. CDR3: CASSQGRSTDTQYF. The CDR3 DNA sequence: TGTGCCAGCAGCCAAGGGAGGAGCACAGATACGCAGTATTTT.

V is TRBV5-5 and J is TRBJ2-5; a possible D gene is TRBD1 (6 bases). The CDR3 has 17 amino acids. CDR1 and CDR2 (germline): SGHKS, YYEKEE (reference sequence). With 4 bases removed from V and 1 base from J, the gap between germline ends came to 20 bases. This chain's CDR3 is CASSPLGRQAAQETQYF. In DNA, the CDR3 is TGTGCCAGCAGCCCATTGGGGCGACAGGCCGCCCAAGAGACCCAGTACTTC. The full variable domain, with the rest looked up from reference TRBV5-5 and TRBJ2-5, is DAGVTQSPTHLIKTRGQQVTLRCSPISGHKSVSWYQQVLGQGPQFIFQYYEKEERGRGNFPDRFSARQFPNYSSELNVNALLLGDSALYLCASSPLGRQAAQETQYFGPGTRLLVL.

The genes are TRBV4-1 and TRBJ2-5; tentative D call: TRBD1 (6 bases). Germline values: CDR1 MGHRA, CDR2 YSYEKL. CDR3 length: 13 amino acids. The germline V and J ends were trimmed by 3 bases and 2 bases, with 7 bases remaining between them. The CDR3 bases are TGCGCCAGCAGCCATACAGGGCAAGAGACCCAGTACTTC. Protein sequence: CASSHTGQETQYF.

Details on this clone: The sample holds other DNA sequences that translate to the same CDR3. The chain combines TRBV28 with TRBJ2-7, with D unclear. Germline-derived CDR1 and CDR2 are MDHEN and SYDVKM. V was pared by 5 bases and J by 5 bases, with 10 bases between. The CDR3 covers 12 residues. Here the CDR3 reads CASSPLVDEQYF. The CDR3 nucleotides are TGTGCCAGCAGTCCCCTGGTAGACGAGCAGTACTTC.

This sequence joins TRBV12-3 or TRBV12-4 and TRBJ1-2, with 7 bases aligning to TRBD1. V lost 5 bases to trimming and J lost 4 bases; unmatched junction nucleotides: 4. The CDR3 consists of 13 residues. CDR3 in amino acids: CASSTTGVYGYTF. In nucleotides, the CDR3 is TGTGCCAGCAGTACAACAGGGGTCTATGGCTACACCTTC.

This clone was found once. The chain links TRBV11-1 to TRBJ2-3; D remains unclear. The V end was cut by 1 base, the J end by 7 bases, with 12 bases between. The CDR3 is 14 residues long. Looked up from germline, CDR1 is SGHAT and CDR2 is FQDESV (reference sequence). This chain's CDR3 is CASSLGAESYTQYF. In DNA form, the CDR3 reads TGTGCCAGCAGCTTAGGGGCTGAGTCGTATACGCAGTATTTT.

This clone was seen a single time. The chain joins TRBV27 to TRBJ1-2; TRBD1 might be the D (6 bases). In germline, CDR1 is MNHEY, CDR2 SMNVEV (reference sequence). The CDR3 runs 15 residues. V lost 6 bases and J lost 3, with 17 bases in between. The CDR3 sequence: CASRGLGAGDYGYTF. CDR3 nucleotide sequence: TGTGCCAGCAGGGGGTTAGGGGCAGGGGACTATGGCTACACCTTC.